Below, 28 T cell receptor beta chains from the same sample are listed, as sequenced in a study of HIV-infected patients and healthy controls. Each CDR3 protein gets one entry after TCRdb re-called the 5' RACE reads with MiXCR. This table has tens of thousands of distinct CDR3 sequences, 16% appearing once. The sequenced material came from CD4+ T cells from blood. The receptors originated from a human donor in good health.

Only a few counts were recorded for this clonotype. CDR3 sequence (DNA): TGCAGTGCTAGAGAAGGGACAGCGAGGGGTCAGCCCCAGCATTTT. This codes for CSAREGTARGQPQHF. The chain is built from TRBV20-1 and TRBJ1-5; TRBD1 aligns across 7 bases. The CDR3 spans 15 residues. J lost 6 bases, V lost 0 bases, and 8 bases had no gene match. Germline V CDR1 and CDR2: DFQATT, SNEGSKA (reference sequence).

V usage is TRBV12-3 or TRBV12-4 and J usage is TRBJ1-3, with a weak D call TRBD1 (5 bases). This CDR3 has 16 amino acids. V shed 8 bases and J shed 0 bases, with 17 bases lying between them. CDR3 protein: CASGRGTRNSGNTIYF. The CDR3 bases are TGTGCCAGCGGGCGGGGGACCCGAAACTCTGGAAACACCATATATTTT.

This clonotype was counted only a few times. The chain carries TRBV20-1 and TRBJ2-7; 8 bases are shared with TRBD1. CDR3 size: 15 residues. Germline loops: CDR1 DFQATT, CDR2 SNEGSKA (reference sequence). V was clipped by 6 bases and J by 2 bases; unmatched bases: 12. For the CDR3, the DNA is TGCAGTGCCCCCCTCCTAGGACAGGGAACCTACGAGCAGTACTTC. It translates to CSAPLLGQGTYEQYF.

This clonotype has at least ten counts. The chain links TRBV7-3 to TRBJ1-6; D is uncertain. The V gene lost 5 bases and the J gene lost 5 bases, with 10 bases spanning the gap. CDR1 and CDR2 from the germline V gene are SGHTA and FQGTGA. The CDR3 has 14 amino acids. CDR3 loop: CASSPPGNNSPLHF. The DNA of the CDR3 is TGTGCCAGCAGCCCGCCGGGGAATAATTCACCCCTCCACTTT.

This clonotype was seen a few times. J is TRBJ1-4 and V is TRBV6-2 or TRBV6-3, with no clear D. The CDR3 totals 15 residues. The germline gives CDR1 MNHEY, CDR2 SVGEGT. Trimming stripped 6 bases from V and 0 bases from J, with 11 bases between. DNA for the CDR3: TGTGCCAGCAGCAGGCAGGATGCAACTAATGAAAAACTGTTTTTT. It is translated as CASSRQDATNEKLFF.

This clonotype was seen many times. The chain has TRBV28 and TRBJ1-1, with D unresolved. The germline gives CDR1 MDHEN, CDR2 SYDVKM. Trimming removed 5 bases at V and 5 bases at J, with 6 bases between. CDR3 length: 11 residues. The CDR3 loop is CASSRRTEAFF. The CDR3 DNA follows: TGTGCCAGCAGTCGGCGGACTGAAGCTTTCTTT.

The rearrangement uses TRBV18 and TRBJ2-5; D may be TRBD1 or TRBD2 (5 bases each). Deletions cut 5 bases from V and 3 bases from J, with 7 bases between. CDR1 and CDR2 (germline): KGHSH, LQKENI. This CDR3 region has 12 residues. DNA for the CDR3: TGTGCCAGCTCAGGGGGAGAAGAGACCCAGTACTTC. It encodes CASSGGEETQYF.

The chain joins TRBV12-3 or TRBV12-4 to TRBJ2-1; D remains unclear. Deletions cut 4 bases from V and 4 bases from J, with 8 bases between. The CDR3 totals 13 residues. In nucleotides, the CDR3 is TGTGCCAGCAGTTCCCTGATATACAATGAGCAGTTCTTC. The encoded protein is CASSSLIYNEQFF.

The chain combines TRBV12-3 or TRBV12-4 with TRBJ2-2; no firm D call. CDR3 length: 13 residues. V was clipped by 3 bases and J by 4 bases, with 6 bases between them. The CDR3 DNA reads TGTGCCAGCAGTTTCAGCTCCACCGGGGAGCTGTTTTTT. It codes for CASSFSSTGELFF.

This clonotype was detected a few times. The chain is built from TRBV5-1 and TRBJ2-3, with D unresolved. Germline CDR1 is SGHRS and CDR2 is YFSETQ. Trimming took off 0 bases at V and 2 bases at J, with 7 bases between the two ends. The CDR3 is made up of 14 amino acids. This chain's CDR3 is CASSLGFLTDTQYF. The CDR3, as DNA: TGCGCCAGCAGCTTGGGGTTCCTCACAGATACGCAGTATTTT.

This clonotype occurred a few times. This chain joins TRBV2 and TRBJ1-1, with no clear D. Trimming left V 8 bases short and J 7 bases short, with 17 bases between. CDR3 length: 13 amino acids. CDR1 SNHLY and CDR2 FYNNEI come from the germline V gene. CDR3 DNA sequence: TGTGCCAGCGCCAGCGGGCCCCGGTTTGAAGCTTTCTTT. Protein product: CASASGPRFEAFF.

This clonotype was seen only a few times. This chain uses TRBV27 with TRBJ1-6, with D perhaps TRBD1 (5 bases). The germline V gene has CDR1 MNHEY and CDR2 SMNVEV (reference sequence). V lost 8 bases, J lost 0 bases, and 11 bases lay in between. The CDR3 totals 15 residues. The CDR3 DNA follows: TGTGCCAGCCTGGGGCGTTTCTCCTATAATTCACCCCTCCACTTT. Translation gives CASLGRFSYNSPLHF.

In its sample, this clonotype was seen a few times. The chain couples TRBV4-3 to TRBJ2-2; 7 bases map to TRBD1. This CDR3 is built from 16 residues. Germline-derived CDR1 and CDR2 are LGHNA and YSLEER. The ends lost 4 bases at V and 3 bases at J; junction bases unmatched: 8. The CDR3: CASSLTDRAYTGELFF. In DNA, the CDR3 is TGCGCCAGCAGCCTCACTGACAGGGCGTACACCGGGGAGCTGTTTTTT.

This clonotype was recorded a few times. V gene TRBV7-9 combines with J gene TRBJ2-7; a possible D gene is TRBD2 (5 bases). With 5 bases removed from V and 3 bases from J, the gap between germline ends came to 14 bases. CDR1 SEHNR and CDR2 FQNEAQ come from the germline V gene (reference sequence). This CDR3 has 14 amino acids. Here the CDR3 reads CASSHRFGSYEQYF. The CDR3 DNA reads as TGTGCCAGCAGCCACCGATTTGGGAGCTACGAGCAGTACTTC.

This chain connects TRBV7-2 to TRBJ1-1, with D unresolved. V was cut by 3 bases and J by 5 bases, with 4 bases left in between. In germline, CDR1 is SGHTA, CDR2 FQGNSA. The CDR3 is 11 residues long. The CDR3 bases are TGTGCCAGCAGCTTCTCAACTGAAGCTTTCTTT. Translating gives CASSFSTEAFF.

This clonotype turned up a few times. V gene TRBV24-1 combines with J gene TRBJ1-4, with D hard to call. This CDR3 is built from 13 residues. Trimming took off 0 bases at V and 8 bases at J, with 6 bases between the two ends. Germline CDR1 and CDR2: KGHDR and SFDVKD. CDR3 sequence (DNA): TGTGCCACCAGTGATTTGCCAGTCGAAAAACTGTTTTTT. It codes for CATSDLPVEKLFF.

The J gene is TRBJ2-3, the V gene TRBV7-2, with 9 positions matching TRBD2. V shed 3 bases and J 1 base; nucleotides not matched to a gene: 8. This CDR3 has 17 residues. CDR1 is SGHTA, CDR2 FQGNSA, per germline. The CDR3 DNA sequence: TGTGCCAGCAGCTTGCGGGGGGGCGCGGGCGGCACAGATACGCAGTATTTT. Amino acid sequence: CASSLRGGAGGTDTQYF.

This clonotype is deemed medium-sized. V and J are TRBV7-2 and TRBJ2-7, with 8 bases fitting TRBD2. J gave up 0 bases and V 5 bases, and 6 bases lay outside the gene matches. Germline lookup yields CDR1 SGHTA and CDR2 FQGNSA. This CDR3 is 15 amino acids long. CDR3 sequence reads: CASSPGGISSYEQYF. CDR3 DNA sequence: TGTGCCAGCAGCCCGGGGGGGATCTCCTCCTACGAGCAGTACTTC. The full variable domain, rest sourced from reference TRBV7-2 and TRBJ2-7, is GAGVSQSPSNKVTEKGKDVELRCDPISGHTALYWYRQSLGQGLEFLIYFQGNSAPDKSGLPSDRFSAERTGGSVSTLTIQRTQQEDSAVYLCASSPGGISSYEQYFGPGTRLTVT.

The V and J genes are TRBV27 and TRBJ1-2; D ambiguous. The CDR3 runs 13 residues. Germline V lookup: CDR1 MNHEY, CDR2 SMNVEV (reference sequence). Trimming left V 5 bases short and J 0 bases short, with 7 bases between. As DNA, the CDR3 is TGTGCCAGCAGTCTGGGTCCTAACTATGGCTACACCTTC. Translated, it gives CASSLGPNYGYTF.

The CDR3, as DNA: TGTGCCAGCTCTAGAAAGGTTGATCAGCCCCAGCATTTT. Translated: CASSRKVDQPQHF. V is TRBV12-3 or TRBV12-4 and J is TRBJ1-5; D uncertain. Trimming stripped 8 bases from V and 5 bases from J, with 13 bases between. The CDR3 contains 13 residues.

This chain connects TRBV3-1 to TRBJ1-6; unclear D gene. The CDR3 loop spans 13 amino acids. Germline V gene data show CDR1 as LGHDT and CDR2 as YNNKEL (reference sequence). V was cut by 2 bases and J by 10 bases, with 9 bases left in between. The CDR3 sequence is CASSQHGVSPLHF. In DNA, the CDR3 is TGTGCCAGCAGCCAACACGGCGTGTCACCCCTCCACTTT. The complete variable domain, with remaining parts taken from reference TRBV3-1 and TRBJ1-6, reads DTAVSQTPKYLVTQMGNDKSIKCEQNLGHDTMYWYKQDSKKFLKIMFSYNNKELIINETVPNRFSPKSPDKAHLNLHINSLELGDSAVYFCASSQHGVSPLHFGNGTRLTVT.

The genes are TRBV6-2 or TRBV6-3 and TRBJ1-5; D may be TRBD1 (6 bases). Germline-derived CDR1 and CDR2 are MNHEY and SVGEGT. The CDR3 has 18 residues. Deletions cut 0 bases from V and 1 base from J, with 16 bases between. The CDR3 nucleotides read TGTGCCAGCAGTTACTCGAGCAGGGGCAGGAGGAGCAATCAGCCCCAGCATTTT. This gives the protein CASSYSSRGRRSNQPQHF.

This clonotype was counted at least ten times. This rearrangement joins TRBV20-1 to TRBJ2-1, with D unclear. Germline CDR1 reads DFQATT; CDR2 reads SNEGSKA (reference sequence). Between the trimmed V and J ends, which lost 3 bases and 6 bases, there was a span of 12 bases. The CDR3 has 13 amino acids. For the CDR3, the DNA is TGCAGTGCTAGTGGGTTTCGCCTCAATGAGCAGTTCTTC. Protein: CSASGFRLNEQFF.

CDR3 DNA sequence: TGTGCCAGCAGGGAAACCGACAGGGACAATCAGCCCCAGCATTTT. It codes for CASRETDRDNQPQHF. The chain links TRBV27 to TRBJ1-5; 7 bases map to TRBD1. V lost 6 bases, J lost 3 bases, and 8 bases stayed unmatched. CDR3 length equals 15 residues. The V gene's germline CDR1 is MNHEY and CDR2 SMNVEV (reference sequence).

V usage is TRBV4-3 and J usage is TRBJ1-3; the D is unclear. The CDR3 spans 18 residues. The germline V and J ends were trimmed by 0 bases and 0 bases, with 15 bases remaining between them. Germline V gene sequence: CDR1 LGHNA, CDR2 YSLEER. The CDR3 loop is CASSQDGWSTSSGNTIYF. The CDR3 nucleotides read TGCGCCAGCAGCCAAGATGGGTGGTCGACGAGCTCTGGAAACACCATATATTTT.

The chain employs TRBV20-1 and TRBJ1-1; D gene uncertain. The V gene's germline CDR1 is DFQATT and CDR2 SNEGSKA (reference sequence). The CDR3 runs to 14 residues. Trimming took 3 bases from V and 0 from J, leaving 11 bases between them. The CDR3 region has the DNA TGCAGTGCTAGCTCTAATCGATTGAACACTGAAGCTTTCTTT. This encodes CSASSNRLNTEAFF.

This rearrangement joins TRBV3-1 to TRBJ1-3; TRBD1 might be the D (6 bases). The CDR3 sequence is 14 residues long. Germline lookup yields CDR1 LGHDT and CDR2 YNNKEL (reference sequence). Trimming pared 4 bases from V and 5 bases from J, leaving 12 bases between. The CDR3 reads CASSLTGSRNTIYF. The CDR3 coding sequence is TGTGCCAGCAGCCTAACAGGGTCGAGAAACACCATATATTTT.

The chain is built from TRBV12-3 or TRBV12-4 and TRBJ2-7; D unresolved. The CDR3 totals 13 residues. V was shortened by 3 bases and J by 7 bases, with 13 bases between the two germline ends. The CDR3 sequence: CASSFLPDGEQYF. For the CDR3, the DNA is TGTGCCAGCAGTTTTCTCCCCGACGGTGAGCAGTACTTC.